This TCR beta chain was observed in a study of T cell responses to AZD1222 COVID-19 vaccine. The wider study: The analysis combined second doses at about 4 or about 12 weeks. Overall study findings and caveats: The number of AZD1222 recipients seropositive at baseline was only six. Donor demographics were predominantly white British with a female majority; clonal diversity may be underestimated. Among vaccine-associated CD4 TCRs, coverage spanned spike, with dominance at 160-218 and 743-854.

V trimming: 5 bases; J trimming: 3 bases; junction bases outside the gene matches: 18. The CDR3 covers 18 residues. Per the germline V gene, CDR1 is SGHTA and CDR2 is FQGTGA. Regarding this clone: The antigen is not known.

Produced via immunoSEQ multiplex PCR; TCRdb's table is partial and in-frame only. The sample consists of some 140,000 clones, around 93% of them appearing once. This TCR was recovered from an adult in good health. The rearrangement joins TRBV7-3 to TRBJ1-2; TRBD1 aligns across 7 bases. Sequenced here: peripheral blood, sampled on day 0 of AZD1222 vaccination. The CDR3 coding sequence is TGTGCCAGCAGCGGGGGGGACAGCGAACTTCAAAGATACTATGGCTACACCTTC. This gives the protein CASSGGDSELQRYYGYTF.